This TCR beta chain was documented in a study of T cell responses to AZD1222 COVID-19 vaccine. Overall study findings and caveats: White British donors predominated, females outnumbered males, and clonal diversity was possibly underestimated.

Here immunoSEQ multiplex PCR was the method, and the copy in TCRdb shows in-frame clones only, minus some. Among roughly 67,000 clones, about 80% were seen once, and the ten largest hold about an eighth. This clone was counted between two and nine times. What it binds is not known. The CDR3 consists of 12 residues. Trimming took off 1 base at V and 9 bases at J, with 7 bases between the two ends. CDR1 and CDR2 (germline): LNHDA, SQIVND (reference sequence). The V call is TRBV19, the J call TRBJ2-1; D gene unclear. This specimen was peripheral blood, taken on day 0 of AZD1222 vaccination. This clonotype originated in an adult in good health. CDR3 nucleotides: TGTGCCAGTAGTATAGTACCTACTGAGCAGTTCTTC. Encoded protein: CASSIVPTEQFF.